The 29 T cell receptor beta chains given below trace back to one sample, sequenced in a study of T cells after yellow fever vaccination. MiXCR, run by TCRdb on the 5' RACE reads, gives a single entry per CDR3 protein. The sample lists some 390,000 distinct CDR3 sequences; roughly a sixth were seen once. The source was PBMCs, collected before the yellow fever booster vaccination. Every receptor here comes from a young man who received the YFV17D yellow fever vaccine.

J is TRBJ2-7 and V is TRBV6-2 or TRBV6-3; weak D call: TRBD1 (6 bases). CDR1 is MNHEY, CDR2 SVGEGT, per germline. V lost 6 bases and J lost 4, with 13 bases in between. The CDR3 is 13 amino acids. In DNA, the CDR3 is TGTGCCAGCAGACTGGACGGACAGTACGAGCAGTACGTC. Its translation is CASRLDGQYEQYV.

The sample holds a few counts of this clonotype. This chain uses TRBV28 with TRBJ1-2; a weak D match, TRBD1 (5 bases). V was trimmed by 5 bases and J by 5 bases, leaving 18 bases between them. Germline lookup yields CDR1 MDHEN and CDR2 SYDVKM. This CDR3 has 15 amino acids. CDR3 protein: CASSPGPGSGYGYTF. CDR3 nucleotides: TGTGCCAGCAGTCCTGGTCCAGGGTCAGGGTATGGCTACACCTTC.

The chain couples TRBV20-1 to TRBJ2-3, with D tentatively TRBD2 (6 bases). There are 13 residues in the CDR3. Germline CDR1 reads DFQATT; CDR2 reads SNEGSKA (reference sequence). CDR3 residues: CSLLAGFTDTQYF. The CDR3 nucleotides read TGCAGCCTACTGGCGGGATTCACAGATACGCAGTATTTT.

This clonotype was detected only a few times. This chain connects TRBV12-3 or TRBV12-4 to TRBJ2-5, with D maybe TRBD1 (6 bases). This CDR3 region has 13 residues. V gave up 6 bases and J gave up 1 base, with 9 bases separating them. The CDR3 is CASSYRAQETQYF. In DNA form, the CDR3 reads TGTGCCAGCAGCTACAGGGCCCAAGAGACCCAGTACTTC.

The chain joins TRBV20-1 to TRBJ2-1; D remains ambiguous. CDR1 and CDR2 from the germline V gene are DFQATT and SNEGSKA (reference sequence). The germline V and J ends were trimmed by 2 bases and 5 bases, with 10 bases remaining between them. The CDR3 is 13 residues long. This chain's CDR3 is CSARFGYDNEQFF. In nucleotides, the CDR3 is TGCAGTGCTAGATTCGGTTACGACAATGAGCAGTTCTTC.

CDR3 coding DNA: TGTGCCAGCAGCCAAGGCGTTGGGGGACCTAATCAGCCCCAGCATTTT. Translated: CASSQGVGGPNQPQHF. The chain links TRBV7-9 to TRBJ1-5; D is possibly TRBD1 (5 bases). Between the trimmed V and J ends, which lost 5 bases and 4 bases, there was a span of 18 bases. This CDR3 comprises 16 residues. Germline CDR1 and CDR2: SEHNR and FQNEAQ (reference sequence).

This clonotype occurred a few times. This may arise from a read error, as a much more abundant clone is one base away. The rearrangement uses TRBV11-2 and TRBJ2-7; 12 positions match TRBD2. The CDR3 covers 14 residues. The germline V gene encodes CDR1 SGHAT and CDR2 FQNNGV. As DNA, the CDR3 is TGTGCCATCAGCCCCGGGACTAGCGGGTACGAGCAGTACTTC. This gives the protein CAISPGTSGYEQYF.

V gene TRBV12-3 or TRBV12-4 combines with J gene TRBJ2-3; TRBD2 agrees at 13 bases. The length of the CDR3 is 17 residues. Losses at the gene ends were 3 bases for V and 0 bases for J; bases not matched to a gene: 3. The chain's CDR3 is CASSFTSGGASTDTQYF. In DNA form, the CDR3 reads TGTGCCAGCAGTTTCACTAGCGGGGGGGCTAGCACAGATACGCAGTATTTT.

The chain is built from TRBV7-3 and TRBJ2-2, with 9 positions matching TRBD1. The CDR3 has 16 residues. Germline V gene lookup returns CDR1 SGHTA and CDR2 FQGTGA. V lost 3 bases and J lost 4; bases outside the gene matches: 6. CDR3 nucleotide sequence: TGTGCCAGCAGCTTTCGACAGGGGGGACGCACCGGGGAGCTGTTTTTT. This encodes CASSFRQGGRTGELFF.

The chain combines TRBV7-9 with TRBJ1-1; D may be TRBD1 (6 bases). The length of the CDR3 is 13 residues. CDR1 and CDR2 from the germline V gene are SEHNR and FQNEAQ (reference sequence). Trimming cost V 4 bases and J 5 bases, with 11 bases left between them. CDR3 sequence (DNA): TGTGCCAGCAGCTCATCGGGGGCTACTGAAGCTTTCTTT. It codes for CASSSSGATEAFF.

In its sample, this clonotype was seen a few times. DNA of the CDR3: TGTGCCACCAGCACCGGACGGGACAGGGGGCAGTTCTTC. Residues: CATSTGRDRGQFF. This chain uses TRBV15 with TRBJ2-1; 10 bases match TRBD1. With V trimmed by 4 bases and J by 12 bases, 6 bases remained unmatched. Germline CDR1 and CDR2: LNHNV and YYDKDF (reference sequence). The CDR3 is 13 amino acids.

The rearrangement links TRBV6-2 or TRBV6-3 to TRBJ2-5, with 9 bases lining up with TRBD2. The CDR3 sequence is 16 residues long. V gave up 2 bases and J gave up 2 bases; unmatched junction bases: 6. The germline V gene encodes CDR1 MNHEY and CDR2 SVGEGT. The CDR3 protein is CASSYPLAGLQETQYF. DNA of the CDR3: TGTGCCAGCAGTTACCCGCTAGCGGGGCTACAAGAGACCCAGTACTTC.

This clonotype was counted between two and nine times. This sequence joins TRBV7-2 and TRBJ2-5; weak D call: TRBD2 (5 bases). This CDR3 spans 16 amino acids. Trimming cost V 5 bases and J 1 base, with 17 bases left between them. Germline V gene sequence: CDR1 SGHTA, CDR2 FQGNSA. CDR3 in DNA: TGTGCCAGCAGCCTCCGGTGGGGAGACCTCCAAGAGACCCAGTACTTC. It codes for CASSLRWGDLQETQYF. Using reference TRBV7-2 and TRBJ2-5 for the parts outside the CDR3, the full variable domain is GAGVSQSPSNKVTEKGKDVELRCDPISGHTALYWYRQSLGQGLEFLIYFQGNSAPDKSGLPSDRFSAERTGGSVSTLTIQRTQQEDSAVYLCASSLRWGDLQETQYFGPGTRLLVL.

There are a few counts of this clonotype. The V call is TRBV7-3, the J call TRBJ2-1; 9 nucleotides match TRBD2. After removal of 5 bases from V and 8 bases from J, the junction contained 7 bases not matched to a gene. Germline CDR1 is SGHTA and CDR2 is FQGTGA. The CDR3 has 14 residues. The DNA for the CDR3 is TGTGCCAGCAGCCGCGGGGGGGCCACGCATGAGCAGTTCTTC. Amino acids: CASSRGGATHEQFF.

The V gene is TRBV5-6, the J gene TRBJ2-3; a weak D match, TRBD2 (5 bases). This CDR3 region has 14 residues. Germline V gene data show CDR1 as SGHDT and CDR2 as YYEEEE. Trimming shortened V by 8 bases and J by 0 bases, and 13 bases separated the two germline ends. This CDR3 reads CASQDYSSTDTQYF. CDR3 bases: TGTGCCAGTCAAGACTACTCTAGCACAGATACGCAGTATTTT.

This clonotype was found a few times. This rearrangement joins TRBV6-5 to TRBJ2-1; D perhaps matches TRBD1 (5 bases). Deletions cut 8 bases from V and 4 bases from J, with 12 bases between. Per the germline V gene, CDR1 is MNHEY and CDR2 is SVGAGI. The CDR3 has 13 residues. The CDR3 coding sequence is TGTGCCAGCCGGAGAGACAGTTACAATGAGCAGTTCTTC. It translates to CASRRDSYNEQFF.

The J gene is TRBJ2-4, the V gene TRBV20-1; TRBD2 matches 10 bases. In germline, CDR1 is DFQATT, CDR2 SNEGSKA (reference sequence). This CDR3 region has 14 residues. V shed 6 bases and J 5 bases; nucleotides not matched to a gene: 7. The CDR3: CSAAAGGRENIQYF. In DNA form, the CDR3 reads TGCAGTGCAGCAGCGGGGGGGCGTGAAAACATTCAGTACTTC.

This chain links TRBV18 with TRBJ1-2, with 7 bases lining up with TRBD1. CDR1 and CDR2 from the germline V gene are KGHSH and LQKENI. The CDR3 is made up of 12 amino acids. The J segment lost 8 bases and the V segment lost 10 bases, leaving 10 bases of the junction unmatched. The CDR3 reads CATEQGLGGYTF. In DNA, the CDR3 is TGTGCCACCGAACAGGGGCTTGGCGGCTACACCTTC.

This clonotype was detected only a few times. The gene calls are TRBV20-1 and TRBJ1-2, with D maybe TRBD1 (5 bases). The CDR3 has 13 residues. Per the germline V gene, CDR1 is DFQATT and CDR2 is SNEGSKA (reference sequence). Trimming removed 5 bases from V and 3 bases from J, with 13 bases in between. CDR3 amino acids: CSAEGREDYGYTF. The CDR3 bases are TGCAGTGCTGAGGGCAGGGAGGACTATGGCTACACCTTC.

A few counts support this clonotype. V gene TRBV6-5 combines with J gene TRBJ2-5, with 10 bases that match TRBD2. The CDR3 is 15 amino acids. Germline V gene lookup returns CDR1 MNHEY and CDR2 SVGAGI. Germline trimming cut 0 bases from V and 5 bases from J; bases unmatched to any gene: 3. The CDR3, as DNA: TGTGCCAGCAGTTACTCTAGCGGGGGGCACGAGACCCAGTACTTC. Protein: CASSYSSGGHETQYF.

The CDR3 region is CASSVAAGAQETQYF. DNA for the CDR3: TGTGCCAGCAGCGTAGCTGCGGGGGCCCAAGAGACCCAGTACTTC. The J gene is TRBJ2-5, the V gene TRBV9; D might be TRBD2 (7 bases). The CDR3 extends over 15 amino acids. The germline V gene has CDR1 SGDLS and CDR2 YYNGEE. Trimming shortened V by 0 bases and J by 1 base, and 10 bases separated the two germline ends.

This clonotype was seen more than once but under ten times. The rearrangement links TRBV28 to TRBJ2-2; D perhaps matches TRBD1 (5 bases). The CDR3 runs to 16 residues. CDR1 and CDR2 (germline): MDHEN, SYDVKM. Trimming removed 7 bases at V and 6 bases at J, with 21 bases between. CDR3 nucleotides: TGTGCCAGCACCAATGGACACTTGCCAGTGGCCGGGGAGCTGTTTTTT. Its translation is CASTNGHLPVAGELFF.

The rearrangement links TRBV12-3 or TRBV12-4 to TRBJ2-1; 7 bases are shared with TRBD2. Unmatched junction bases numbered 11, after V lost 6 bases and J lost 12 bases. This CDR3 is built from 13 residues. The CDR3 DNA is TGTGCCAGCAGCTGGGACTTACGCGGGGGGCAGTTCTTC. It translates to CASSWDLRGGQFF.

The sample holds a few counts of this clonotype. The chain joins TRBV12-3 or TRBV12-4 to TRBJ2-4; TRBD1 agrees at 8 bases. V lost 7 bases, J lost 3 bases, and 5 bases stayed unmatched. The CDR3 runs to 14 residues. The DNA of the CDR3 is TGTGCCAGCATACAGGGGGGTGGCAAAAACATTCAGTACTTC. Protein: CASIQGGGKNIQYF.

The chain recombines TRBV5-1 with TRBJ2-3, with TRBD2 matching over 10 bases. With V trimmed by 3 bases and J by 0 bases, 1 base remained unmatched. Germline values: CDR1 SGHRS, CDR2 YFSETQ. The CDR3 runs to 15 residues. The CDR3, as DNA: TGCGCCAGCAGCTCGGGACTAGCGAGCACAGATACGCAGTATTTT. Residues: CASSSGLASTDTQYF. The complete variable domain, with remaining parts taken from reference TRBV5-1 and TRBJ2-3, reads KAGVTQTPRYLIKTRGQQVTLSCSPISGHRSVSWYQQTPGQGLQFLFEYFSETQRNKGNFPGRFSGRQFSNSRSEMNVSTLELGDSALYLCASSSGLASTDTQYFGPGTRLTVL.

The chain links TRBV29-1 to TRBJ1-2; D might be TRBD1 (6 bases). CDR3 length: 13 residues. The V gene lost 6 bases and the J gene lost 2 bases, with 13 bases spanning the gap. In germline, CDR1 is SQVTM, CDR2 ANQGSEA. The CDR3 DNA sequence: TGCAGCGTCGAATCAACAGGGAACTATGGCTACACCTTC. This sequence encodes CSVESTGNYGYTF.

This clonotype was found many times. This rearrangement joins TRBV9 to TRBJ2-1, with no clear D. V was shortened by 0 bases and J by 6 bases, with 13 bases between the two germline ends. CDR3 length: 15 residues. Germline CDR1 reads SGDLS; CDR2 reads YYNGEE. The CDR3 bases are TGTGCCAGCAGCGTAGCGGCTAGTGAAGGCAATGAGCAGTTCTTC. Translation: CASSVAASEGNEQFF.

This clonotype was picked up a small number of times. This rearrangement joins TRBV7-2 to TRBJ1-1; D is ambiguous. The CDR3 is 11 amino acids. Looked up from germline, CDR1 is SGHTA and CDR2 is FQGNSA. The V end lost 5 bases, the J end lost 7 bases, and 8 bases lay between the germline ends. The CDR3 loop reads CASSGYVEAFF. The CDR3, as DNA: TGTGCCAGCAGCGGTTACGTTGAAGCTTTCTTT. The entire variable domain, with the rest obtained from reference TRBV7-2 and TRBJ1-1, is as follows: GAGVSQSPSNKVTEKGKDVELRCDPISGHTALYWYRQSLGQGLEFLIYFQGNSAPDKSGLPSDRFSAERTGGSVSTLTIQRTQQEDSAVYLCASSGYVEAFFGQGTRLTVV.

In its sample, this clonotype was seen a few times. This chain connects TRBV20-1 to TRBJ1-4, with D perhaps matching TRBD1 (6 bases). The germline V gene encodes CDR1 DFQATT and CDR2 SNEGSKA (reference sequence). Trimming pared 3 bases from V and 8 bases from J, leaving 13 bases between. This CDR3 spans 13 amino acids. The CDR3 protein is CSASTGGGEKLFF. CDR3 DNA sequence: TGCAGTGCTAGTACCGGGGGCGGCGAAAAACTGTTTTTT.